This TCR beta chain was sequenced for a study of blood T cell repertoires in COVID-19. Note on this clone: Different DNA sequences within this sample yield the same CDR3.

Data came from immunoSEQ multiplex PCR; TCRdb stores just in-frame clones and leaves some out. This sample has about 55,000 clones, with 75% to 95% found just once. Specimen: peripheral blood. The source is a human donor with active COVID-19. The donor label of this sample is uncertain.

The CDR3 sequence: CASSPAGANTEAFF. DNA for the CDR3: TGTGCCAGCTCACCGGCGGGGGCGAACACTGAAGCTTTCTTT. This chain uses TRBV18 with TRBJ1-1, with D maybe TRBD1 (6 bases). CDR1 and CDR2 (germline): KGHSH, LQKENI. Trimming took off 3 bases at V and 1 base at J, with 9 bases between the two ends. The CDR3 loop spans 14 amino acids.